The rows below give T cell receptor beta chains drawn from one sample of a study of OX40 agonist ivuxolimab in advanced cancers. Here immunoSEQ multiplex PCR was the method, and the copy in TCRdb shows in-frame clones only, minus some. Among under 90,000 clones listed, over 85% were seen once. This specimen was CD4+ or CD8+ T cells sorted from blood, taken in a trial of the OX40 agonist ivuxolimab. The receptors shown here come from an adult with an advanced solid tumor such as melanoma, head and neck, liver or kidney cancer. Both conserved end residues are part of each CDR3. Fields, in order: V gene, J gene, CDR3 length, clone size, D gene, CDR3 protein, CDR3 DNA. The D gene is left open where the match is weak. Some rows mark clone size as missing; the rest say once, few, many or name a class of expanded clone.

TRBV7-7,TRBJ2-2,18,.,TRBD2,CASSLGPLAAGYAGELFF,TGTGCCAGCAGCCTAGGGCCACTAGCGGCCGGATATGCCGGGGAGCTGTTTTTT
TRBV4-1,TRBJ2-3,15,.,.,CASSQAGTFTDTQYF,TGCGCCAGCAGCCAAGCGGGGACCTTCACAGATACGCAGTATTTT
TRBV19,TRBJ1-5,16,.,.,CASSPRAGGGNQPQHF,TGTGCCAGTAGTCCGCGGGCGGGGGGCGGCAATCAGCCCCAGCATTTT
TRBV2,TRBJ1-4,14,.,TRBD1,CASSVGQGSEKLFF,TGTGCCAGCAGTGTCGGACAGGGAAGTGAAAAACTGTTTTTT
TRBV9,TRBJ2-3,16,.,.,CASSAGPRPGTDTQYF,TGTGCCAGCAGCGCCGGGCCGAGGCCCGGCACAGATACGCAGTATTTT
TRBV19,TRBJ2-1,14,.,.,CASSRRTFSDEQFF,TGTGCCAGTAGTAGGAGGACCTTTTCTGATGAGCAGTTCTTC
TRBV9,TRBJ2-7,13,.,.,CASSAGPLDEQYF,TGTGCCAGCAGCGCGGGCCCGCTCGACGAGCAGTACTTC
TRBV6-1,TRBJ2-7,11,once,.,CASTGSYEQYF,TGTGCCAGCACAGGGTCCTACGAGCAGTACTTC
TRBV13,TRBJ1-2,18,.,TRBD1,CASSLGHGQGLNNYGYTF,TGTGCCAGCAGCTTAGGCCACGGACAGGGCCTAAACAACTATGGCTACACCTTC
TRBV7-8,TRBJ1-5,19,.,.,CASSSQVGLSLGSNQPQHF,TGTGCCAGCAGCTCTCAGGTGGGACTCTCCTTAGGGTCCAATCAGCCCCAGCATTTT
TRBV11-3,TRBJ2-2,16,.,TRBD2,CASSQLAGGNTGELFF,TGTGCCAGCAGCCAACTAGCGGGGGGGAACACCGGGGAGCTGTTTTTT
TRBV9,TRBJ2-6,17,once,TRBD1,CASSFRQGLSGANVLTF,TGTGCCAGCAGCTTTCGACAGGGCCTCTCTGGGGCCAACGTCCTGACTTTC
TRBV5-1,TRBJ1-4,14,.,TRBD1,CASSDRGRLEKLFF,TGCGCCAGCAGCGACAGGGGAAGGCTTGAAAAACTGTTTTTT
TRBV30,TRBJ1-6,15,.,.,CAWSVRQVHNSPLHF,TGTGCCTGGAGTGTACGGCAGGTACATAATTCACCCCTCCACTTT
TRBV7-3,TRBJ2-7,14,.,TRBD1,CASRYRQGDYEQYF,TGTGCCAGCAGGTACCGGCAGGGGGACTACGAGCAGTACTTC
TRBV9,TRBJ2-7,14,.,TRBD1,CASSPGQGAYEQYF,TGTGCCAGCAGCCCTGGACAGGGGGCCTACGAGCAGTACTTC
TRBV20-1,TRBJ1-1,11,.,.,CSASPGAEAFF,TGCAGTGCCAGCCCCGGGGCTGAAGCTTTCTTT